These T cell receptor beta chains were read from a single sample in a study of T cells in Graves' hyperthyroidism and ophthalmopathy. TCRdb passed the multiplex PCR reads through MiXCR, listing each CDR3 protein once. Of 550,000 to 800,000 distinct CDR3 sequences in the sample, 15% to 20% were seen once. Sequencing used blood. The origin of the receptors is a man between 18 and 29 years old with Graves' hyperthyroidism. Both conserved end residues are part of each CDR3. Each record gives: V gene, J gene, clone size, D gene, CDR3 DNA, CDR3 protein. A D gene is named only where the DNA matches it firmly. A clone size is listed for some rows: how often the clone was seen (once, few, many), or a class if it is expanded.

>TRBV2|TRBJ2-4|many|-
TGTGCCAGCAGTGACGAGCAGGGAAACATTCAGTACTTC
CASSDEQGNIQYF
>TRBV28|TRBJ1-2|few|TRBD1
TGTGCCAGCTGCTCGGGGACAGGGGGCTATGGCTACACCTTC
CASCSGTGGYGYTF
>TRBV12-5|TRBJ2-1|-|-
TGTGCTAGTGGTTTGCTCCGGACGGGGAGCTCCTACAATGAGCAGTTCTTC
CASGLLRTGSSYNEQFF
>TRBV5-1|TRBJ2-1|-|TRBD2
TGCGCCAGCAGCTCGAGTGGGTTGGGGCTAGCGGGAGTTCGCGAGCAGTTCTTC
CASSSSGLGLAGVREQFF
>TRBV30|TRBJ2-3|many|-
TGTGCCTGGAGTGTACGAGGGATCTCCGGCCAGTATTTT
CAWSVRGISGQYF
>TRBV5-6|TRBJ1-3|once|-
TGTGCCAGCAGCTTGGCCAGGGCAGTCGGCTCTGGAAACACCATATATTTT
CASSLARAVGSGNTIYF
>TRBV12-3/TRBV12-4|TRBJ1-5|-|-
TGTGCCAGCAGTTTAGGTGTCTCTCAGCCCCAGCATTTT
CASSLGVSQPQHF
>TRBV27|TRBJ1-4|many|TRBD1
TGTGCCAGCAGTTTAGTCCAGCAGGGGGGAGGTGAAAAACTGTTTTTT
CASSLVQQGGGEKLFF
>TRBV9|TRBJ2-7|-|TRBD1
TGTGCCAGCAGCGTAGGTGGGGGGACAGGGAGCTACGAGCAGTACTTC
CASSVGGGTGSYEQYF
>TRBV7-9|TRBJ2-1|-|-
TGTGCCAGCAGTCTCAGGCGTACAGAACTTTACAATGAGCAGTTCTTC
CASSLRRTELYNEQFF
>TRBV28|TRBJ1-2|few|TRBD1
TGTGCCAGCAAGACAGGGACCGCCCTCTATGGCTACACCTTC
CASKTGTALYGYTF
>TRBV5-1|TRBJ2-3|many|-
TGCGCCAGCAGCTTGGCGAGGATGGCTTCTAGCACAGATACGCAGTATTTT
CASSLARMASSTDTQYF
>TRBV29-1|TRBJ2-7|-|TRBD1
TGCAGCGTTTATACGGGACAGGGTCCCAATGAGCAGTACTTC
CSVYTGQGPNEQYF
>TRBV7-2|TRBJ2-5|few|-
TGTGCCAGCAGTAATACCGGGAGACAAGAGACCCAGTACTTC
CASSNTGRQETQYF
>TRBV30|TRBJ2-1|-|-
TGTGCCTGGAGTAGACAAGCCTACAATGAGCAGTTCTTC
CAWSRQAYNEQFF
>TRBV28|TRBJ2-3|-|-
TGTGCCAGCAGTTTAAAAGGGGCTGTCACAGATACGCAGTATTTT
CASSLKGAVTDTQYF
>TRBV7-9|TRBJ2-1|many|-
TGTGCCAGCAGACAATGGGAAGGCAGGAAGGGGGACAATGAGCAGTTCTTC
CASRQWEGRKGDNEQFF
>TRBV4-3|TRBJ2-3|-|TRBD2
TGCGCCAGCAGCCAACTAGCGGCAGATACGCAGTATTTT
CASSQLAADTQYF
>TRBV19|TRBJ2-7|-|-
TGTGCCACTCTAGATAACCAGGACGGCGAGCAGTACTTC
CATLDNQDGEQYF
>TRBV2|TRBJ2-7|-|TRBD1
TGTGCCAGCAGTGCGGCAGGGGGCTACGAGCAGTACTTC
CASSAAGGYEQYF
>TRBV29-1|TRBJ2-7|few|-
TGCAGCGTTGAAGGAGGGGTGAACTACGAGCAGTACTTC
CSVEGGVNYEQYF
>TRBV7-9|TRBJ2-2|-|-
TGTGCCAGCAGCACCTCCGGGTGGACCGGGGAGCTGTTTTTT
CASSTSGWTGELFF
>TRBV2|TRBJ1-5|-|-
TGTGCCAGCAGTGGGGCCTATATGGACGATCAGCCCCAGCATTTT
CASSGAYMDDQPQHF
>TRBV20-1|TRBJ1-2|-|-
TGCACTCCGACGCTAGTTGAGGGGGACTATGGCTACACCTTC
CTPTLVEGDYGYTF
>TRBV28|TRBJ2-7|many|TRBD1
TGTGCCAGCACCTCCCAAGGGACAGGCCTTTACGAGCAGTACTTC
CASTSQGTGLYEQYF
>TRBV6-1|TRBJ1-5|-|-
TGTGCCAGCAGCCGGTTACGGGGGAGTGGGAGCAATCAGCCCCAGCATTTT
CASSRLRGSGSNQPQHF
>TRBV9|TRBJ2-1|few|-
TGTGCCAGCAGCCCACGACCCCCCTACAATGAGCAGTTCTTC
CASSPRPPYNEQFF
>TRBV5-5|TRBJ2-7|-|TRBD2
TGTGCCAGCAGCTGGGGGAGCGGGAGTCGCAACGAGCAGTACTTC
CASSWGSGSRNEQYF
>TRBV27|TRBJ2-7|-|TRBD1
TGTGCCAGCAGCAATAAGACAGGGCGTGGGGCCTCCTACGAGCAGTACTTC
CASSNKTGRGASYEQYF
>TRBV7-8|TRBJ2-7|few|TRBD2
TGTGCCAGCAGCCCCAGCGGGGGGGCCTACGAGCAGTACTTC
CASSPSGGAYEQYF
>TRBV28|TRBJ1-2|many|-
TGTGCCAGCAGTACTCTGGGCGACTATGGCTACACCTTC
CASSTLGDYGYTF
>TRBV29-1|TRBJ2-7|-|TRBD2
TGCAGCGCCGCCTTGGGAGGGTCCGAGCAGTACTTC
CSAALGGSEQYF
>TRBV28|TRBJ2-3|many|-
TGTGCCAGCAGTTTCCCCCGACATAAGATTAGCACAGATACGCAGTATTTT
CASSFPRHKISTDTQYF
>TRBV6-1|TRBJ2-7|-|TRBD2
TGTGCCAGCAAACAAGCGGGAGGGTTCGACGAGCAGTACTTC
CASKQAGGFDEQYF
>TRBV11-3|TRBJ2-3|many|TRBD2
TGTGCCAGCAGCTTCGGGACTAGCGGGAGGTCGGCAGATACGCAGTATTTT
CASSFGTSGRSADTQYF
>TRBV3-1|TRBJ2-7|many|TRBD2
TGTGCCAGCACCCTAGCGGGAGAGACCTACGAGCAGTACTTC
CASTLAGETYEQYF
>TRBV24-1|TRBJ2-1|-|TRBD2
TGTGCCACTAAATCCAGGGGGCTGTACGCTTTAAACGGGACTAGCGGGAGCTCCTACAATGAGCAGTTCTTC
CATKSRGLYALNGTSGSSYNEQFF
>TRBV6-1|TRBJ2-7|many|TRBD1
TGTGCCAGCAGATTCCGGGACAGTACCTACGAGCAGTACTTC
CASRFRDSTYEQYF
>TRBV9|TRBJ2-7|-|TRBD2
TGTGCCAGCAGCCCTAGCGGGGGTCTCTCCTACGAGCAGTACTTC
CASSPSGGLSYEQYF
>TRBV27|TRBJ2-1|-|-
TGTGCCAGCAGTCGCAACGATGAGCAGTTCTTC
CASSRNDEQFF
>TRBV29-1|TRBJ2-3|-|-
TGCAGCGGAAGGACCTCCCTTCCTGAAGAACTGGATACGCAGTATTTT
CSGRTSLPEELDTQYF
>TRBV30|TRBJ2-2|-|-
TGTGCCTGGAGTTACAGAGACACCGGGGAGCTGTTTTTT
CAWSYRDTGELFF
>TRBV5-1|TRBJ1-1|few|TRBD1
TGCGCCAGCAGCGGGCCTGGGGTGGACAGGTTAAACACTGAAGCTTTCTTT
CASSGPGVDRLNTEAFF
>TRBV28|TRBJ1-2|many|-
TGTGCCAGCAGCACGGGCGGGGGTGGCTACACCTTC
CASSTGGGGYTF
>TRBV2|TRBJ1-2|many|-
TGTGCCAGCAGTCTCTGGATAGATGGCTACACCTTC
CASSLWIDGYTF
>TRBV20-1|TRBJ2-7|many|TRBD2
TGCAGTGCTGGCAGCGGGGAGAACTCCTACGAGCAGTACTTC
CSAGSGENSYEQYF
>TRBV19|TRBJ2-3|few|-
TGTGCCAGTATCGAACTAGGACAGCACCCAGATCGACACACAGATACGCAGTATTTT
CASIELGQHPDRHTDTQYF
>TRBV6-2/TRBV6-3|TRBJ2-6|-|TRBD1
TGTGCCAGCAGTTACCCAACAGGGGATGGGGCCAACGTCCTGACTTTC
CASSYPTGDGANVLTF
>TRBV20-1|TRBJ1-4|-|-
TGCAGTGCTAGTCGGCAGATGAATGAAAAACTGTTTTTT
CSASRQMNEKLFF